Listed below are T cell receptor beta chains from one sample, sequenced in a study of cytomegalovirus exposure and HLA in healthy donors. Profiling relied on immunoSEQ multiplex PCR, and the TCRdb table lists in-frame clones only, not all of them. The table shows around 72,000 clones, with roughly 79% occurring only once. The specimen sequenced was PBMCs. Receptors were obtained from a man in his fifties in good health and CMV-seronegative. Both conserved end residues are part of each CDR3. Fields, in order: J gene, clone size, V gene, D gene, CDR3 length, CDR3 DNA, CDR3 protein. A D gene is named only where the DNA matches it firmly. The size entry is marked missing in some rows and otherwise reads once, few, many or a size class.

J: TRBJ1-1; size: NA; V: TRBV7-6; D: TRBD1; length: 17; DNA: TGTGCCAGCAGCCTCGGGACAGGGGGCCGCAGGAACACTGAAGCTTTCTTT; CDR3: CASSLGTGGRRNTEAFF
J: TRBJ1-5; size: NA; V: TRBV4-3; D: NA; length: 17; DNA: TGCGCCAGCAGCCAAGATCATCTTGGGGGGAACAATCAGCCCCAGCATTTT; CDR3: CASSQDHLGGNNQPQHF
J: TRBJ1-1; size: NA; V: TRBV28; D: NA; length: 13; DNA: TGTGCCAGCAGTTTGGGGCCGCTCACTGAAGCTTTCTTT; CDR3: CASSLGPLTEAFF
J: TRBJ2-4; size: few; V: TRBV27; D: TRBD1; length: 15; DNA: TGTGCCAGCAGTGGACAGGGGATATCCAAAAACATTCAGTACTTC; CDR3: CASSGQGISKNIQYF
J: TRBJ1-5; size: NA; V: TRBV9; D: TRBD1; length: 14; DNA: TGTGCCAGCAGCGTGGGACAGGGGGCTAAGCCCCAGCATTTT; CDR3: CASSVGQGAKPQHF
J: TRBJ2-7; size: NA; V: TRBV11-2; D: NA; length: 13; DNA: TGTGCCAGCAGCTTGTCAGGCATATACGAGCAGTACTTC; CDR3: CASSLSGIYEQYF
J: TRBJ2-1; size: NA; V: TRBV2; D: NA; length: 14; DNA: TGTGCCAGCAGTGAGTCCTCCAGGGCGAATGAGCAGTTCTTC; CDR3: CASSESSRANEQFF
J: TRBJ2-2; size: NA; V: TRBV7-8; D: NA; length: 15; DNA: TGTGCCAGCAGCTTACTAGTATTGAACACCGGGGAGCTGTTTTTT; CDR3: CASSLLVLNTGELFF
J: TRBJ2-3; size: few; V: TRBV11-2; D: NA; length: 16; DNA: TGTGCCAGCAGCCCGAGACTCGTCTTAAACACAGATACGCAGTATTTT; CDR3: CASSPRLVLNTDTQYF
J: TRBJ2-7; size: NA; V: TRBV9; D: NA; length: 13; DNA: TGTGCCAGCAGCGTACGTTTGGGAGACGAGCAGTACTTC; CDR3: CASSVRLGDEQYF
J: TRBJ1-1; size: NA; V: TRBV6-6; D: NA; length: 15; DNA: TGTGCCAGCAGTTACTCACGGGGGGTGTTCGCTGAAGCTTTCTTT; CDR3: CASSYSRGVFAEAFF
J: TRBJ2-7; size: NA; V: TRBV6-5; D: TRBD2; length: 15; DNA: TGTGCCAGCAAACTACTACTAGCGGGGGCCTACGAGCAGTACTTC; CDR3: CASKLLLAGAYEQYF
J: TRBJ1-1; size: NA; V: TRBV19; D: NA; length: 15; DNA: TGTGCCAGTAGTATCCCAAAACAGGGTGCATCTGAAGCTTTCTTT; CDR3: CASSIPKQGASEAFF
J: TRBJ2-3; size: NA; V: TRBV5-6; D: NA; length: 14; DNA: TGTGCCCGTCAGGTTAACCCTAGCACAGATACGCAGTATTTT; CDR3: CARQVNPSTDTQYF
J: TRBJ2-1; size: NA; V: TRBV19; D: TRBD1; length: 15; DNA: TGTGCCAGTAGTACAGGACAGGGGTGGATCGATGAGCAGTTCTTC; CDR3: CASSTGQGWIDEQFF
J: TRBJ1-2; size: NA; V: TRBV6-5; D: NA; length: 14; DNA: TGTGCCAGCAGTTACTCTAGCGCAGACTATGGCTACACCTTC; CDR3: CASSYSSADYGYTF
J: TRBJ1-2; size: few; V: TRBV18; D: TRBD1; length: 15; DNA: TGTGCCAGCTCACCAGTTGGGACAGGGGACTATGGCTACACCTTC; CDR3: CASSPVGTGDYGYTF